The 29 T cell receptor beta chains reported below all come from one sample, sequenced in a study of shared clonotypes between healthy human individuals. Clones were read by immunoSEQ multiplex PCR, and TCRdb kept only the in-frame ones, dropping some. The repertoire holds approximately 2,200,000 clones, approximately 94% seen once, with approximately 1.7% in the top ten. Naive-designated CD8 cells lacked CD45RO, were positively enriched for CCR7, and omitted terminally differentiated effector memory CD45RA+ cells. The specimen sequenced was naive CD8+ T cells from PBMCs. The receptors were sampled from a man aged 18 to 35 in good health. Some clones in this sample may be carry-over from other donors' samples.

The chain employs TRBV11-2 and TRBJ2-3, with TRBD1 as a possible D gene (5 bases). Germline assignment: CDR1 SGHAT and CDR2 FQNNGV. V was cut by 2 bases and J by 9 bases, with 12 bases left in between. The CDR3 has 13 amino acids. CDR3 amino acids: CASSLIGAGTQYF. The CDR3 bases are TGTGCCAGCAGCTTAATTGGGGCAGGGACGCAGTATTTT. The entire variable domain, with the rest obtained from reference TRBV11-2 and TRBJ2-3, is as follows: EAGVAQSPRYKIIEKRQSVAFWCNPISGHATLYWYQQILGQGPKLLIQFQNNGVVDDSQLPKDRFSAERLKGVDSTLKIQPAKLEDSAVYLCASSLIGAGTQYFGPGTRLTVL.

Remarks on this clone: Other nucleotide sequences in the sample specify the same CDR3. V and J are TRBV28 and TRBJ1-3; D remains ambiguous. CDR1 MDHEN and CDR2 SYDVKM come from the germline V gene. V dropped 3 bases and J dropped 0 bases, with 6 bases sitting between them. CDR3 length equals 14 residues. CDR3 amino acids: CASSFVSSGNTIYF. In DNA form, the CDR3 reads TGTGCCAGCAGTTTCGTCAGCTCTGGAAACACCATATATTTT.

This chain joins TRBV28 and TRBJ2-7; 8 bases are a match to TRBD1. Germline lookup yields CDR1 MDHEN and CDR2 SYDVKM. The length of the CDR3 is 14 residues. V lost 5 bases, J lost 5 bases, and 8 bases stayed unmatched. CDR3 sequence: CASSETGDGNEQYF. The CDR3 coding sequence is TGTGCCAGCAGTGAGACAGGGGACGGGAACGAGCAGTACTTC.

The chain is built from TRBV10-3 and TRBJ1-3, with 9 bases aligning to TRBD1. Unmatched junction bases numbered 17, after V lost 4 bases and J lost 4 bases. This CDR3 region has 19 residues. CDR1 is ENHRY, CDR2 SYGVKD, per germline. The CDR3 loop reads CAISVLRESGTGKGNTIYF. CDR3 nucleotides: TGTGCCATCAGTGTATTAAGAGAATCCGGGACAGGGAAAGGAAACACCATATATTTT.

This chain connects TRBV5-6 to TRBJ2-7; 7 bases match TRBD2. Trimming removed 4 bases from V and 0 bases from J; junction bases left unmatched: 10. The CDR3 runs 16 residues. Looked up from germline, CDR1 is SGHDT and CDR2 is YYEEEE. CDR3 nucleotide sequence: TGTGCCAGCAGCCCCTGGGGCGGGGGAAGCTCCTACGAGCAGTACTTC. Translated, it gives CASSPWGGGSSYEQYF.

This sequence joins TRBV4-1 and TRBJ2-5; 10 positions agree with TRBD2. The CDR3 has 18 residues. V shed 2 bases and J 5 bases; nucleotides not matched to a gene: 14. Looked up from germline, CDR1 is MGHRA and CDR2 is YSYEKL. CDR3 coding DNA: TGCGCCAGCAGCCAACCAACCCAGCTAGCGGGAGCCGGGGAGACCCAGTACTTC. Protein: CASSQPTQLAGAGETQYF.

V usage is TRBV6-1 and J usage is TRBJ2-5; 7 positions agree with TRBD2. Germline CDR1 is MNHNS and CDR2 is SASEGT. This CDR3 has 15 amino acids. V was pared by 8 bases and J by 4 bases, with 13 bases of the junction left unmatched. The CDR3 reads CASLTGGSSTETQYF. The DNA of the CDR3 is TGTGCCAGCTTAACTGGCGGGAGCTCAACAGAGACCCAGTACTTC.

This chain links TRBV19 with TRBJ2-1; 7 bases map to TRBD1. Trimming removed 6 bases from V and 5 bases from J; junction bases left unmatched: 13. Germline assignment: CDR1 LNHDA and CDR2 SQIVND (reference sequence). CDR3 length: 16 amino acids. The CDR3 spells CASSLLNTGVDNEQFF. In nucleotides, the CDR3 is TGTGCCAGTAGCCTATTAAACACAGGGGTCGACAATGAGCAGTTCTTC.

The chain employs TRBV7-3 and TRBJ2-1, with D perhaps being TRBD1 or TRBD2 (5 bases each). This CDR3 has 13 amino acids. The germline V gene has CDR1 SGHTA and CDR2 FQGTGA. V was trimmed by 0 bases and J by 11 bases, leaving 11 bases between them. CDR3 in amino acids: CASSLTKGTQQFF. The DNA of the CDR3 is TGTGCCAGCAGCTTAACTAAGGGGACCCAGCAGTTCTTC. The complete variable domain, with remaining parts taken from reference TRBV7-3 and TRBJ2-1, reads GAGVSQTPSNKVTEKGKYVELRCDPISGHTALYWYRQSLGQGPEFLIYFQGTGAADDSGLPNDRFFAVRPEGSVSTLKIQRTERGDSAVYLCASSLTKGTQQFFGPGTRLTVL.

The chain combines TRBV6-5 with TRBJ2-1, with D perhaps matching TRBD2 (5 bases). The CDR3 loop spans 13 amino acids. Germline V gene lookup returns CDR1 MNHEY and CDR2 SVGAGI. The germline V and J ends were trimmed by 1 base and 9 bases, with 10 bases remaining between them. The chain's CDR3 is CASSYLRAGEQFF. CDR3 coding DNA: TGTGCCAGCAGTTACTTGCGGGCGGGTGAGCAGTTCTTC.

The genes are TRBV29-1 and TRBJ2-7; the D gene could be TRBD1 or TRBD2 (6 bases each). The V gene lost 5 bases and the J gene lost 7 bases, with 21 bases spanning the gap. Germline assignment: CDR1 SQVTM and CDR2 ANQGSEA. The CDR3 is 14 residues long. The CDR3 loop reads CSVQKGGLEGEQYF. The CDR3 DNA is TGCAGCGTTCAAAAAGGGGGGCTTGAAGGGGAGCAGTACTTC.

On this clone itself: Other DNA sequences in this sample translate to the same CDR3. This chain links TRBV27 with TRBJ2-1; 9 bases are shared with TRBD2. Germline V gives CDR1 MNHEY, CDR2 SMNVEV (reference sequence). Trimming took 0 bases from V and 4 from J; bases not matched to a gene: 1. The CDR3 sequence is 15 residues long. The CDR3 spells CASSLSAGGYNEQFF. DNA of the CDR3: TGTGCCAGCAGTTTATCGGCGGGAGGGTACAATGAGCAGTTCTTC.

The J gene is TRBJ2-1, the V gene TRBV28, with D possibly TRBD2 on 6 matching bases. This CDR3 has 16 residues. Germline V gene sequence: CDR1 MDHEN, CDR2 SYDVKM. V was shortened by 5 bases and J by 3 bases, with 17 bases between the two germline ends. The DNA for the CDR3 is TGTGCCAGCAGTACCCCTGGGGGGAGCTACTACAATGAGCAGTTCTTC. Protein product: CASSTPGGSYYNEQFF.

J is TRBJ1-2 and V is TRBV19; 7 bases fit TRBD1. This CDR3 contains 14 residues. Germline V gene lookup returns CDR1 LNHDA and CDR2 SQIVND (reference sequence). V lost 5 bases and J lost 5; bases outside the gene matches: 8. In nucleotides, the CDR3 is TGTGCCAGTAGTCCGCGGACAGGTAGTTATGGCTACACCTTC. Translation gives CASSPRTGSYGYTF.

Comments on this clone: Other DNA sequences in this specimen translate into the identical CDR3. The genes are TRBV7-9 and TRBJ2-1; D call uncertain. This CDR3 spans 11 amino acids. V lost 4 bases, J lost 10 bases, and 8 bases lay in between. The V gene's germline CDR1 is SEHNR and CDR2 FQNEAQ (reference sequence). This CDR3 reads CASSSAREQFF. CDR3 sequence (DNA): TGTGCCAGCAGCTCGGCGCGGGAGCAGTTCTTC. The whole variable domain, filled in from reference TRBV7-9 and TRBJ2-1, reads DTGVSQNPRHKITKRGQNVTFRCDPISEHNRLYWYRQTLGQGPEFLTYFQNEAQLEKSRLLSDRFSAERPKGSFSTLEIQRTEQGDSAMYLCASSSAREQFFGPGTRLTVL.

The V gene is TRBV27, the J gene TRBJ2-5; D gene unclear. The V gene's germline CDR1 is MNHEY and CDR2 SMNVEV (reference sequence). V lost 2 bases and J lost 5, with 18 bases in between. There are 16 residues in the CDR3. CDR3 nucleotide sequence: TGTGCCAGCAGTTTAACCGCAGGACCCCTAAGGGAGACCCAGTACTTC. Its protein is CASSLTAGPLRETQYF.

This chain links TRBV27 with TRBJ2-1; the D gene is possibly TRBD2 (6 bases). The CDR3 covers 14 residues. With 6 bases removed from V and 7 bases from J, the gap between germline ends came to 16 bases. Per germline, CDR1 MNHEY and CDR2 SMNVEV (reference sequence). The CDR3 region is CASSLGSAGNEQFF. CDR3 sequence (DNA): TGTGCCAGCAGCCTGGGGTCGGCGGGGAATGAGCAGTTCTTC.

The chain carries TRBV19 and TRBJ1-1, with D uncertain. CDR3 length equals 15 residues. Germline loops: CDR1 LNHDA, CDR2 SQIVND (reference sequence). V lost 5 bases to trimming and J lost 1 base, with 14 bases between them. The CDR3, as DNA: TGTGCCAGTAGTGAGGTAGGGTTCTCGAACACTGAAGCTTTCTTT. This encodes CASSEVGFSNTEAFF.

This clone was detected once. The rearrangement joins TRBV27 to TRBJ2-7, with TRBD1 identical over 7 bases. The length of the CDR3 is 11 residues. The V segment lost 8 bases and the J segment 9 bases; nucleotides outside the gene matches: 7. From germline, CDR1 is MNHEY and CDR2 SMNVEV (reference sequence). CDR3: CASRTQGLQYF. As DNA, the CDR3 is TGTGCCAGCCGTACACAGGGGTTGCAGTACTTC.

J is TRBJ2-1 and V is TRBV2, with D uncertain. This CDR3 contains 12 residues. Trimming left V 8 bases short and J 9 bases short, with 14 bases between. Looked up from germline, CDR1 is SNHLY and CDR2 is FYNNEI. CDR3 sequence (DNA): TGTGCCAGCTTAGATCGTTGGGGTGAGCAGTTCTTC. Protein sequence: CASLDRWGEQFF.

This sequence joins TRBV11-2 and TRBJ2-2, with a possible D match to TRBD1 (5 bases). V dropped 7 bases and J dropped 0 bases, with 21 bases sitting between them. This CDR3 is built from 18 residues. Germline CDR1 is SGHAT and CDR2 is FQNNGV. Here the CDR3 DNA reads TGTGCCAGCATAGGGGCCAGTGAGAACCGGCCGAACACCGGGGAGCTGTTTTTT. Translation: CASIGASENRPNTGELFF.

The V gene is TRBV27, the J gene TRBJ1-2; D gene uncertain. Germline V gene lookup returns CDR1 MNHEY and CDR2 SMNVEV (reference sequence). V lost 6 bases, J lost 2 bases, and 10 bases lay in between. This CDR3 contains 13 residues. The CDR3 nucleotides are TGTGCCAGCAGCCCGGTTTTAAACTATGGCTACACCTTC. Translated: CASSPVLNYGYTF.

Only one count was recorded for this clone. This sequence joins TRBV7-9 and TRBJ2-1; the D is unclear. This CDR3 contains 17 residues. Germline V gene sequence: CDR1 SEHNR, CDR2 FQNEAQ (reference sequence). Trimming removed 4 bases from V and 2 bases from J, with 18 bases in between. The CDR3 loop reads CASSYRDSDKPYNEQFF. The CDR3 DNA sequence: TGTGCCAGCAGCTACCGAGACTCTGACAAACCCTACAATGAGCAGTTCTTC.

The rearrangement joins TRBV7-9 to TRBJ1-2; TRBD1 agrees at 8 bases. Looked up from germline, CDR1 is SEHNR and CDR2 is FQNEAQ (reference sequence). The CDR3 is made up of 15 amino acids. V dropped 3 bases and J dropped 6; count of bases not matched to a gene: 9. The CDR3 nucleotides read TGTGCCAGCAGCTTTCCCGGACAGGGTTTTCATGGCTACACCTTC. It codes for CASSFPGQGFHGYTF.

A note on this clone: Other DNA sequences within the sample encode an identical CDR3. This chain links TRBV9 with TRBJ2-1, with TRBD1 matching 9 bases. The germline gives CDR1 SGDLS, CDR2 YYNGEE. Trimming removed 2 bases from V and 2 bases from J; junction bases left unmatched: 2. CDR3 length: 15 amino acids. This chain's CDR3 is CASSVGTGPYNEQFF. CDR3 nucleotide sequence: TGTGCCAGCAGCGTTGGGACAGGGCCCTACAATGAGCAGTTCTTC.

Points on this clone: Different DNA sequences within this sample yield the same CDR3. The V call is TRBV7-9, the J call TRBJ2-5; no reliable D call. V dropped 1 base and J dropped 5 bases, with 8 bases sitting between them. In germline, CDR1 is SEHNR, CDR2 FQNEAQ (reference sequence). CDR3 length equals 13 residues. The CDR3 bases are TGTGCCAGCAGCTTAGGTCTGCCGGAGACCCAGTACTTC. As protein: CASSLGLPETQYF.

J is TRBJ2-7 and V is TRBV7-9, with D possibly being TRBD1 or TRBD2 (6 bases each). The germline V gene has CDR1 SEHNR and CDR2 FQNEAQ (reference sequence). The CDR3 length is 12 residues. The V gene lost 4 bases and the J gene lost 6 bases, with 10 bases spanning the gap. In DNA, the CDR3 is TGTGCCAGCAGCTGGGGGGCTTTCGAGCAGTACTTC. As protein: CASSWGAFEQYF.

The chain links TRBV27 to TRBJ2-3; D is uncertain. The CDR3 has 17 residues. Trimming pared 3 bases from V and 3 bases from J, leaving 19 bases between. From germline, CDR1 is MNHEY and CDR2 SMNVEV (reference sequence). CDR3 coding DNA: TGTGCCAGCAGTTTTATAGACTTTGGTTCCGGGACAGATACGCAGTATTTT. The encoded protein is CASSFIDFGSGTDTQYF.

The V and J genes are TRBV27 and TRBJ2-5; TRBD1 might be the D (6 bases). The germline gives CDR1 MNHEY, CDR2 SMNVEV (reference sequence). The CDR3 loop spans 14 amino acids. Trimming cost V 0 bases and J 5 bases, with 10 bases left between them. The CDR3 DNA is TGTGCCAGCAGTTTATCACAGGGCACGGAGACCCAGTACTTC. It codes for CASSLSQGTETQYF.